This passage covers 21 T cell receptor beta chains from one sample sequenced in a study of T cells after yellow fever vaccination. TCRdb reanalysed the 5' RACE reads using MiXCR and keeps one entry per CDR3 protein. The sample yields some 550,000 distinct CDR3 sequences, 19% seen once. This sample comprised PBMCs, obtained 15 days after the yellow fever booster vaccination. Source of these receptors: a man between 25 and 39 years old who received the YFV17D yellow fever vaccine.

This clonotype appeared a single time. The J gene is TRBJ2-5, the V gene TRBV5-6; no clear D gene. This CDR3 has 14 amino acids. Germline assignment: CDR1 SGHDT and CDR2 YYEEEE. With 3 bases removed from V and 12 bases from J, the gap between germline ends came to 21 bases. CDR3 loop: CASSYTEHIGGEYF. The DNA of the CDR3 is TGTGCCAGCAGCTATACCGAACATATAGGTGGGGAGTACTTC. The whole variable domain, filled in from reference TRBV5-6 and TRBJ2-5, reads DAGVTQSPTHLIKTRGQQVTLRCSPKSGHDTVSWYQQALGQGPQFIFQYYEEEERQRGNFPDRFSGHQFPNYSSELNVNALLLGDSALYLCASSYTEHIGGEYFGPGTRLLVL.

The CDR3 region has the DNA TGTGCCAGCTCACCAGGGAGTGACACTGAGCAGTTCTTC. Amino acids: CASSPGSDTEQFF. The rearrangement joins TRBV18 to TRBJ2-1; perhaps TRBD2 as D (5 bases). Germline CDR1 is KGHSH and CDR2 is LQKENI. Trimming left V 2 bases short and J 9 bases short, with 11 bases between. There are 13 residues in the CDR3.

The chain joins TRBV20-1 to TRBJ2-7; 10 nucleotides align to TRBD1. This CDR3 spans 14 amino acids. Germline V CDR1 and CDR2: DFQATT, SNEGSKA (reference sequence). Unmatched junction bases numbered 11, after V lost 6 bases and J lost 6 bases. The CDR3: CSADRPGQGFEQYF. In DNA form, the CDR3 reads TGCAGTGCCGACCGGCCGGGACAGGGGTTCGAGCAGTACTTC.

This clonotype has only a few counts. The gene calls are TRBV5-5 and TRBJ2-3; a possible D gene is TRBD2 (5 bases). Germline loops: CDR1 SGHKS, CDR2 YYEKEE (reference sequence). Trimming cost V 0 bases and J 2 bases, with 10 bases left between them. The CDR3 consists of 15 residues. CDR3 in DNA: TGTGCCAGCAGCTTGGCGGGCGACTACACAGATACGCAGTATTTT. It yields the protein CASSLAGDYTDTQYF.

In the case of this clonotype: The junction and the germline gene differ at one end; a read error may be behind it. This chain links TRBV20-1 with TRBJ2-1; no definite D call. Germline V gene lookup returns CDR1 DFQATT and CDR2 SNEGSKA (reference sequence). The CDR3 totals 12 residues. The CDR3 sequence is CSVRDQPGEQFF. The CDR3 nucleotides are TGCAGTGTTAGAGATCAGCCGGGTGAGCAGTTCTTC.

This clonotype was seen more than once but under ten times. The chain carries TRBV3-1 and TRBJ2-7; maybe TRBD1 (5 bases). The ends were cut back, 3 bases at V and 0 bases at J, with 18 bases in the middle. This CDR3 region has 17 residues. Germline lookup yields CDR1 LGHDT and CDR2 YNNKEL (reference sequence). CDR3 coding DNA: TGTGCCAGCAGCCACAACCCTTCGGACATTAGCTCCTACGAGCAGTACTTC. Its translation is CASSHNPSDISSYEQYF.

The CDR3 region is CAISETGVGANVLTF. The CDR3 DNA sequence: TGTGCCATCAGTGAAACAGGGGTTGGGGCCAACGTCCTGACTTTC. The chain links TRBV10-3 to TRBJ2-6, with 7 nucleotides matching TRBD1. Germline CDR1 and CDR2: ENHRY and SYGVKD. The V gene end was trimmed by 3 bases and the J gene end by 3 bases; junction bases not matched to a gene: 2. The CDR3 has 15 amino acids.

J is TRBJ2-3 and V is TRBV10-3; D remains unclear. From germline, CDR1 is ENHRY and CDR2 SYGVKD. Trimming shortened V by 2 bases and J by 4 bases, and 13 bases separated the two germline ends. The CDR3 totals 15 residues. CDR3 sequence: CAISEREDTADTQYF. The CDR3 DNA sequence: TGTGCCATCAGTGAGCGAGAGGATACTGCAGATACGCAGTATTTT.

This clonotype was picked up a small number of times. The chain combines TRBV12-3 or TRBV12-4 with TRBJ2-3; D is possibly TRBD1 (6 bases). The CDR3 is 14 amino acids. V was cut by 5 bases and J by 3 bases, with 12 bases left in between. For the CDR3, the DNA is TGTGCCAGCAGTCAGGGGTCTCGGACAGATACGCAGTATTTT. Amino acids: CASSQGSRTDTQYF.

This clonotype turned up a few times. The rearrangement joins TRBV7-8 to TRBJ2-7, with 10 nucleotides matching TRBD2. CDR1 is SGHVS and CDR2 is FQNEAQ in the germline V gene. This CDR3 is 19 amino acids long. The junction had 20 bases not matched to a gene; V was cut back by 4 bases and J by 5 bases. CDR3 residues: CASSSTRVVRRGLANEQYF. For the CDR3, the DNA is TGTGCCAGCAGCTCTACGAGAGTGGTGCGCAGGGGACTAGCGAACGAGCAGTACTTC.

The chain is built from TRBV6-5 and TRBJ1-1; D is possibly TRBD1 (6 bases). The CDR3 loop spans 17 amino acids. From germline, CDR1 is MNHEY and CDR2 SVGAGI. Trimming removed 0 bases at V and 4 bases at J, with 18 bases between. For the CDR3, the DNA is TGTGCCAGCAGTTACTCGTCTGCTGGCAGGGGATCCACTGAAGCTTTCTTT. Amino acid sequence: CASSYSSAGRGSTEAFF.

V and J are TRBV5-1 and TRBJ2-4; D tentatively reads TRBD1 or TRBD2 (5 bases each). Trimming cost V 2 bases and J 8 bases, with 17 bases left between them. The CDR3 consists of 15 residues. CDR1 is SGHRS and CDR2 is YFSETQ in the germline V gene. The CDR3 DNA is TGCGCCAGCAGCTTAGGTTCAGGGAGAGGTGACATTCAGTACTTC. Its translation is CASSLGSGRGDIQYF.

The genes are TRBV18 and TRBJ2-1; D is possibly TRBD2 (6 bases). This CDR3 has 14 residues. Trimming left V 5 bases short and J 7 bases short, with 15 bases between. Germline CDR1 is KGHSH and CDR2 is LQKENI. CDR3 residues: CASSNVGGRNEQFF. The DNA of the CDR3 is TGTGCCAGCTCAAACGTGGGAGGAAGGAATGAGCAGTTCTTC.

Only a few counts were recorded for this clonotype. The rearrangement joins TRBV20-1 to TRBJ1-6; D not certain. This CDR3 contains 14 residues. Germline V CDR1 and CDR2: DFQATT, SNEGSKA (reference sequence). V shed 3 bases and J shed 0 bases, with 6 bases lying between them. The CDR3 here is CSASENSYNSPLHF. Here the CDR3 DNA reads TGCAGTGCTAGTGAAAACTCCTATAATTCACCCCTCCACTTT.

This clonotype occurred a few times. CDR3 sequence (DNA): TGCGCCAGCAGCATCACAGAGGTGAACACTGAAGCTTTCTTT. The encoded protein is CASSITEVNTEAFF. This chain connects TRBV5-1 to TRBJ1-1; D is unclear. The CDR3 is 14 residues long. In germline, CDR1 is SGHRS, CDR2 YFSETQ. The germline V and J ends were trimmed by 4 bases and 0 bases, with 10 bases remaining between them. Full variable domain (outside the CDR3, taken from reference TRBV5-1 and TRBJ1-1): KAGVTQTPRYLIKTRGQQVTLSCSPISGHRSVSWYQQTPGQGLQFLFEYFSETQRNKGNFPGRFSGRQFSNSRSEMNVSTLELGDSALYLCASSITEVNTEAFFGQGTRLTVV.

The chain is built from TRBV6-2 or TRBV6-3 and TRBJ2-1, with D perhaps matching TRBD1 or TRBD2 (6 bases each). Germline V gene lookup returns CDR1 MNHEY and CDR2 SVGEGT. V lost 6 bases and J lost 8, with 8 bases in between. This CDR3 is built from 11 residues. The CDR3 loop is CASRGGYEQFF. In nucleotides, the CDR3 is TGTGCCAGCAGGGGGGGCTATGAGCAGTTCTTC.

This clonotype was counted a few times. The chain is built from TRBV6-1 and TRBJ1-1; no clear D. V was trimmed by 10 bases and J by 3 bases, leaving 18 bases between them. This CDR3 has 14 amino acids. Germline CDR1 reads MNHNS; CDR2 reads SASEGT. The CDR3 DNA reads as TGTGCCATACTACAGAGCACTGCGGACACTGAAGCTTTCTTT. This gives the protein CAILQSTADTEAFF.

Only a few counts were recorded for this clonotype. The chain joins TRBV20-1 to TRBJ2-7, with TRBD2 identical over 7 bases. V shed 5 bases, J shed 3 bases, and the junction held 7 bases outside the gene matches. CDR1 is DFQATT and CDR2 is SNEGSKA in the germline V gene (reference sequence). CDR3 length: 13 amino acids. DNA of the CDR3: TGCAGTGCTTCGAGCGGGATGGACTACGAGCAGTACTTC. Translating gives CSASSGMDYEQYF.

This chain's CDR3 is CASSFHGARETQYF. The CDR3 region has the DNA TGTGCCAGCAGTTTTCATGGCGCACGAGAGACCCAGTACTTC. The chain combines TRBV27 with TRBJ2-5; no definite D call. The CDR3 sequence is 14 residues long. The V and J ends lost 3 bases and 4 bases respectively, with 12 bases between them. The germline gives CDR1 MNHEY, CDR2 SMNVEV (reference sequence).

This rearrangement joins TRBV15 to TRBJ2-1, with a possible D match to TRBD2 (6 bases). This CDR3 is built from 19 residues. V was clipped by 4 bases and J by 0 bases, with 22 bases between them. CDR1 and CDR2 from the germline V gene are LNHNV and YYDKDF (reference sequence). The CDR3 bases are TGTGCCACCAGCAAAGAGATAACCTTACGGGGGAGCTCCTACAATGAGCAGTTCTTC. Protein product: CATSKEITLRGSSYNEQFF. The whole variable domain, filled in from reference TRBV15 and TRBJ2-1, reads DAMVIQNPRYQVTQFGKPVTLSCSQTLNHNVMYWYQQKSSQAPKLLFHYYDKDFNNEADTPDNFQSRRPNTSFCFLDIRSPGLGDTAMYLCATSKEITLRGSSYNEQFFGPGTRLTVL.

The chain carries TRBV12-3 or TRBV12-4 and TRBJ2-2, with D possibly matching TRBD1 (5 bases). The CDR3 runs 14 residues. Trimming shortened V by 3 bases and J by 3 bases, and 8 bases separated the two germline ends. CDR3 in DNA: TGTGCCAGCAGTTTCTTACAGGACACCGGGGAGCTGTTTTTT. Encoded protein: CASSFLQDTGELFF.